This T cell receptor beta chain was sequenced during a study of CD8 T cells in Susac syndrome. Study results and caveats: The number of individuals included in the study's TCR sequencing and HLA analysis was acknowledged as relatively small.

TCR beta from blood CD8+ and CD4+ T cells was sequenced. TEMRA cells were FACS-enriched, and CD8+ and CD4+ T cells were isolated negatively. Random hexamers served to reverse transcribe about 0.5 to 1 ug RNA. TCRdb ran MiXCR on the immunoSEQ multiplex PCR reads and lists one entry per CDR3 protein. Of 150,000 to 200,000 distinct CDR3 sequences in the sample, under 97% were seen once. A note on this clonotype: Antigen specificity is unknown.

Trimming removed 4 bases from V and 2 bases from J, with 10 bases in between. The germline V gene has CDR1 KGHDR and CDR2 SFDVKD. The CDR3 sequence is 14 residues long. V is TRBV24-1 and J is TRBJ1-2, with D hard to call. The sample taken for sequencing was CD4+ T cells from PBMCs. The TCR sequence derives from a human donor with multiple sclerosis. The CDR3 reads CATSEGRANYGYTF. The CDR3 DNA reads TGTGCCACCAGTGAAGGACGGGCAAACTATGGCTACACCTTC.